Following are 17 T cell receptor beta chains from one sample sequenced in a study of monozygotic twins with inflammatory bowel disease. TCRdb re-called the 5' RACE reads, yielding one record per CDR3 amino acid sequence without DNA. Its listing shows under 350,000 distinct CDR3 sequences. The sample was blood. The receptors derive from a human donor with ulcerative colitis or Crohn's disease, or a healthy co-twin of an affected twin (not recorded which).

The chain uses TRBV6-5 and TRBJ2-7; the D call from TCRdb, TRBD2, cannot be confirmed without DNA. Germline V gene data show CDR1 as MNHEY and CDR2 as SVGAGI. CDR3 length equals 16 residues. The CDR3 reads CASSYSTSGGLYEQYF.

This chain links TRBV29-1 with TRBJ2-7; TCRdb's D call, TRBD1, is unchecked because there is no DNA. This CDR3 contains 13 residues. Germline-derived CDR1 and CDR2 are SQVTM and ANQGSEA. This CDR3 is CSVRGTTNYEQYF.

The chain carries TRBV5-1 and TRBJ1-6; as DNA is missing, the TRBD1 call by TCRdb cannot be tested. The CDR3 has 16 residues. CDR1 is SGHRS, CDR2 YFSETQ, per germline. This CDR3 reads CASSGGSSSYNSPLHF.

The chain employs TRBV19 and TRBJ1-4. Germline lookup yields CDR1 LNHDA and CDR2 SQIVND (reference sequence). This CDR3 has 15 residues. The CDR3 reads CASIPEPRRWEKLFF.

The chain has TRBV29-1 and TRBJ2-5; checking the TCRdb D call of TRBD1 is not possible without DNA. Germline V gene data show CDR1 as SQVTM and CDR2 as ANQGSEA. The CDR3 is made up of 17 amino acids. The CDR3 spells CSVGRAGTGVRGETQYF.

The chain uses TRBV20-1 and TRBJ2-7. Germline CDR1 DFQATT, CDR2 SNEGSKA (reference sequence). This CDR3 comprises 16 residues. The CDR3 here is CSAPKHVSTRSYEQYF.

The V call is TRBV7-9, the J call TRBJ1-1; TCRdb reports TRBD1, a call that lacks DNA to check it against. CDR1 SEHNR and CDR2 FQNEAQ come from the germline V gene (reference sequence). The length of the CDR3 is 15 residues. CDR3 sequence reads: CASSLGRGRTVGAFF.

The chain carries TRBV5-1 and TRBJ2-7; the TRBD1 assignment by TCRdb is unverifiable without DNA. The CDR3 is made up of 14 amino acids. Per the germline V gene, CDR1 is SGHRS and CDR2 is YFSETQ. CDR3 sequence: CASSSATGRNEQYF.

The rearrangement uses TRBV27 and TRBJ1-3; with no DNA, the TCRdb D assignment of TRBD1 cannot be verified. Germline V gene lookup returns CDR1 MNHEY and CDR2 SMNVEV (reference sequence). The CDR3 spans 17 residues. CDR3 protein: CASSWVDRPSSGNTIYF.

The genes are TRBV18 and TRBJ2-7; there is no DNA to check the TCRdb D call of TRBD1. In germline, CDR1 is KGHSH, CDR2 LQKENI. The CDR3 runs to 15 residues. The CDR3 region is CVSSPPERGAYEQYF.

V usage is TRBV20-1 and J usage is TRBJ1-5; lacking DNA, the TRBD1 call made by TCRdb goes unchecked. The CDR3 contains 15 residues. Germline values: CDR1 DFQATT, CDR2 SNEGSKA (reference sequence). The chain's CDR3 is CSARSSDRSNQPQHF.

This chain connects TRBV4-3 to TRBJ1-3. Germline loops: CDR1 LGHNA, CDR2 YSLEER. The CDR3 spans 15 residues. CDR3: CASSPTIFGGNTIYF.

The rearrangement joins TRBV6-5 to TRBJ1-1. Germline assignment: CDR1 MNHEY and CDR2 SVGAGI. The CDR3 is 13 residues long. CDR3 protein: CASSYGVGTEAFF.

The rearrangement joins TRBV7-8 to TRBJ2-7; as DNA is missing, the TRBD2 call by TCRdb cannot be tested. Germline values: CDR1 SGHVS, CDR2 FQNEAQ. The CDR3 consists of 15 residues. The CDR3 loop is CASSSGTTGSYEQYF.

The chain links TRBV7-2 to TRBJ2-2; checking the TCRdb D call of TRBD1 is not possible without DNA. Germline values: CDR1 SGHTA, CDR2 FQGNSA. This CDR3 region has 16 residues. CDR3 residues: CASSLVGTESGGELFF. The variable domain in full, completed from reference TRBV7-2 and TRBJ2-2, reads GAGVSQSPSNKVTEKGKDVELRCDPISGHTALYWYRQSLGQGLEFLIYFQGNSAPDKSGLPSDRFSAERTGGSVSTLTIQRTQQEDSAVYLCASSLVGTESGGELFFGEGSRLTVL.

The chain links TRBV20-1 to TRBJ2-5; TCRdb reports TRBD2, a call that lacks DNA to check it against. This CDR3 has 15 amino acids. Germline CDR1 and CDR2: DFQATT and SNEGSKA (reference sequence). The CDR3 sequence: CSANRLAGSQETQYF.

This chain uses TRBV28 with TRBJ2-4; TCRdb's assignment of TRBD1 cannot be checked, as there is no DNA. CDR3 length equals 14 residues. Germline V gives CDR1 MDHEN, CDR2 SYDVKM. CDR3 sequence: CASSGTGGENIQYF. The full variable domain, completed using reference TRBV28 and TRBJ2-4, is DVKVTQSSRYLVKRTGEKVFLECVQDMDHENMFWYRQDPGLGLRLIYFSYDVKMKEKGDIPEGYSVSREKKERFSLILESASTNQTSMYLCASSGTGGENIQYFGAGTRLSVL.